A selection of T cell receptor beta chains follows, all from one sample in a study of OX40 agonist ivuxolimab in advanced cancers. This table comes from immunoSEQ multiplex PCR, and its TCRdb copy is limited to in-frame clones, with some not included. The sample records roughly 62,000 clones, 65% to 90% being singletons. Here the sequenced sample was CD4+ or CD8+ T cells sorted from blood, taken in a trial of the OX40 agonist ivuxolimab. These receptors all come from an adult with an advanced solid tumor such as melanoma, head and neck, liver or kidney cancer. The CDR3 runs from the conserved cysteine through the conserved F or W. Each record gives: CDR3 protein, V gene.

cdr3_aa: CASSSGQGGSRPQHF
v_call: TRBV6-5

cdr3_aa: CASKSGANVLTF
v_call: TRBV28

cdr3_aa: CASSWGYNEQFF
v_call: TRBV7-2

cdr3_aa: CASRQVGGSNIQYF
v_call: TRBV2

cdr3_aa: CASSLRTGGSGANVLTF
v_call: TRBV5-5

cdr3_aa: CASSFSNTGELFF
v_call: TRBV27

cdr3_aa: CASSESRTGDVYGYTF
v_call: TRBV25-1

cdr3_aa: CASSLGGLEGSYNEQFF
v_call: TRBV28

cdr3_aa: CASSLSAYEQYF
v_call: TRBV5-4

cdr3_aa: CASSSSFDEQFF
v_call: TRBV9

cdr3_aa: CASSKAEAGFTYEQYF
v_call: TRBV21-1

cdr3_aa: CAWGTGGAGYTGELFF
v_call: TRBV30

cdr3_aa: CASSPLQGAGGYTF
v_call: TRBV7-9

cdr3_aa: CASSWGQTNTEAFF
v_call: TRBV5-1

cdr3_aa: CASSPRDAGNTIYF
v_call: TRBV11-2

cdr3_aa: CASSRDRGWNSPLHF
v_call: TRBV14

cdr3_aa: CASSLGGAGAEQYF
v_call: TRBV7-9

cdr3_aa: CASMDAGWGASYNEQFF
v_call: TRBV27

cdr3_aa: CASSSRQIRTEAFF
v_call: TRBV21-1

cdr3_aa: CASRPALSSYNEQFF
v_call: TRBV11-1

cdr3_aa: CASWRGYSNQPQHF
v_call: TRBV19

cdr3_aa: CASSLSLGDTEAFF
v_call: TRBV5-1

cdr3_aa: CASSLSLNEQFF
v_call: TRBV7-2

cdr3_aa: CASSYGLRGAKNIQYF
v_call: TRBV6-5

cdr3_aa: CASLEYNEQFF
v_call: TRBV6-1

cdr3_aa: CASSFSGRLNEQFF
v_call: TRBV27

cdr3_aa: CASSPLGAETQYF
v_call: TRBV27

cdr3_aa: CASSPRGRGSLYEQYF
v_call: TRBV7-9

cdr3_aa: CASSLTSGSYEQYF
v_call: TRBV27

cdr3_aa: CASSITGGGNEQFF
v_call: TRBV28

cdr3_aa: CASSLSQNTEAFF
v_call: TRBV7-6

cdr3_aa: CASGQGTSTDTQYF
v_call: TRBV19

cdr3_aa: CASSLIVTGRSGANVLTF
v_call: TRBV7-6

cdr3_aa: CASSPGQNYGYTF
v_call: TRBV18

cdr3_aa: CASSPRGARTRHYGYTF
v_call: TRBV18